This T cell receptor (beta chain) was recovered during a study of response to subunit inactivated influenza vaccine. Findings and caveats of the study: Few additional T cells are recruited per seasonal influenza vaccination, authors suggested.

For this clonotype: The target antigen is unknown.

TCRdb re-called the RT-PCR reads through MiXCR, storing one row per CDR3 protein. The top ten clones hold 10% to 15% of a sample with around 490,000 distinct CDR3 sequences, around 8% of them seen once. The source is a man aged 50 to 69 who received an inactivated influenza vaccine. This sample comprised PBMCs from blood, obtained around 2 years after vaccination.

CDR3 region: CASSAAGATTDTQYF. The DNA for the CDR3 is TGTGCCAGCAGCGCCGCGGGGGCGACCACAGATACGCAGTATTTT. The chain couples TRBV12-3 or TRBV12-4 to TRBJ2-3; weak D call: TRBD2 (7 bases). V lost 6 bases, J lost 2 bases, and 15 bases lay in between. This CDR3 has 15 amino acids.